This T cell receptor (beta chain) was found in a study of low-dose radiotherapy and immunotherapy resistance in tumors. As for the study in general: The regimen for patients comprised intravenous nivolumab 240 mg every two weeks plus intravenous ipilimumab 1 mg/kg every six weeks.

The CDR3 is made up of 15 amino acids. The germline V gene encodes CDR1 MNHNY and CDR2 SVGAGI (reference sequence). With 9 bases clipped from V and 1 base from J, the junction kept 7 bases outside the gene matches. The sample holds many counts of this clonotype. Time point: after trial treatment. Noted treatment: LDRT plus nivolumab, ipilimumab, low-dose cyclophosphamide and aspirin (RACIN trial). Donors, who were enrolled in a single-arm phase I dose-escalation trial, received nivolumab, ipilimumab, aspirin, low-dose cyclophosphamide and low-dose radiotherapy. Eligibility was restricted to patients presenting with advanced solid tumors that lacked tumor-infiltrating lymphocytes. Alpha- and beta-chain coverage of first-strand cDNA came from TRAV- and TRBV-specific primers. A constant-region primer paired with the V-primer adapter amplified TCRs over approximately 18 PCR cycles. TCRdb re-called the reads through MiXCR, storing one row per CDR3 protein. The table includes tens of thousands of distinct CDR3 sequences, less than 20% detected once.

The sample was PBMCs, taken after low-dose radiotherapy plus immunotherapy. The sequence derives from a male donor with prostate cancer. The chain combines TRBV6-6 with TRBJ2-2; TRBD2 aligns across 8 bases. CDR3 residues: CASKRGPLNTGELFF. The CDR3 DNA sequence: TGTGCCAGTAAGCGGGGGCCGTTGAACACCGGGGAGCTGTTTTTT.